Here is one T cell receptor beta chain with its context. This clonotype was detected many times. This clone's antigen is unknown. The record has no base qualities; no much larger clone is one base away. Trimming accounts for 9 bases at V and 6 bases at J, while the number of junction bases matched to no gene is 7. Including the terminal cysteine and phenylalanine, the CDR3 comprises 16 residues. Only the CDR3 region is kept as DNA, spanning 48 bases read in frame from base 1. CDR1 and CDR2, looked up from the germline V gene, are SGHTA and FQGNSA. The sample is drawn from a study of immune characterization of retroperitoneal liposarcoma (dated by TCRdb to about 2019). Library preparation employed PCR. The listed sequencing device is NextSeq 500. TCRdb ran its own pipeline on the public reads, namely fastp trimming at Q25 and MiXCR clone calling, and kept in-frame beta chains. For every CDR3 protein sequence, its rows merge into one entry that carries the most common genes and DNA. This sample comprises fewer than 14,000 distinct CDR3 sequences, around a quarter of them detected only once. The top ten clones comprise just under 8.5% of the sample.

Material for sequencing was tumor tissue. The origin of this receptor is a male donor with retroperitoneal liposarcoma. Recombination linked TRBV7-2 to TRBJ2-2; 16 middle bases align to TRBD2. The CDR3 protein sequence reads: CASLGTSGRAAGELFF. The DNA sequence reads TGTGCCAGTTTGGGGACTAGCGGGAGGGCCGCCGGGGAGCTGTTTTTT.